This T cell receptor (beta chain) was documented in a study of T-cell memory formation after mild COVID-19. General study results and limits: CD8+ contracting clones occupied EMRA, while CD4+ ones occupied mainly CM and EM.

The TCR alpha and TCR beta cDNA libraries, bearing sample barcodes and UMIs, were generated by 5'RACE using constant-segment primers. TCRdb ran MiXCR on the 5' RACE reads and lists one entry per CDR3 protein. Here the sample spans 350,000 to 450,000 distinct CDR3 sequences, over 25% being singletons. This clonotype was counted a few times. The antigen remains undetermined. Germline lookup yields CDR1 SEHNR and CDR2 FQNEAQ (reference sequence). The V gene end was trimmed by 4 bases and the J gene end by 7 bases; junction bases not matched to a gene: 6. This CDR3 has 15 residues. The sequence derives from an adult woman who had mild COVID-19 (a few samples of this study predate the infection). Cell type and time point are not known. The chain recombines TRBV7-9 with TRBJ1-6; 8 nucleotides agree with TRBD1. Sample: PBMCs or a T cell subset sorted from them (not recorded which). CDR3 coding DNA: TGTGCCAGCAGCTCACAGACAGGGGAAAATTCACCCCTCCACTTT. Amino acids: CASSSQTGENSPLHF.